The T cell receptor (beta chain) under discussion was sequenced for a study of type 1 and type 2 diabetes patients. Amplification started from genomic DNA. Amplification of the beta chain CDR3 used 30 forward and 13 reverse multiplex primers. TCRdb independently ran MiXCR on the multiplex PCR reads; one entry per CDR3 protein. The sample has fewer than 350,000 distinct CDR3 sequences, roughly 48% seen once; the top ten hold approximately 14%. V lost 7 bases, J lost 5 bases, and 7 bases lay in between. This CDR3 contains 11 residues. The V gene's germline CDR1 is SGHRS and CDR2 YFSETQ. On this clonotype: A read error is possible here, since a much larger clone lies one base away.

J is TRBJ2-1 and V is TRBV5-1, with D perhaps matching TRBD2 (5 bases). The sequencing sample was made of peripheral blood mononuclear cells (PBMCs). This sequence originates from a young man with type 2 diabetes. The CDR3 loop reads CASGENNEQFF. CDR3 DNA: TGCGCCAGCGGGGAGAACAATGAGCAGTTCTTC. Filled out from reference TRBV5-1 and TRBJ2-1, the complete variable domain reads KAGVTQTPRYLIKTRGQQVTLSCSPISGHRSVSWYQQTPGQGLQFLFEYFSETQRNKGNFPGRFSGRQFSNSRSEMNVSTLELGDSALYLCASGENNEQFFGPGTRLTVL.